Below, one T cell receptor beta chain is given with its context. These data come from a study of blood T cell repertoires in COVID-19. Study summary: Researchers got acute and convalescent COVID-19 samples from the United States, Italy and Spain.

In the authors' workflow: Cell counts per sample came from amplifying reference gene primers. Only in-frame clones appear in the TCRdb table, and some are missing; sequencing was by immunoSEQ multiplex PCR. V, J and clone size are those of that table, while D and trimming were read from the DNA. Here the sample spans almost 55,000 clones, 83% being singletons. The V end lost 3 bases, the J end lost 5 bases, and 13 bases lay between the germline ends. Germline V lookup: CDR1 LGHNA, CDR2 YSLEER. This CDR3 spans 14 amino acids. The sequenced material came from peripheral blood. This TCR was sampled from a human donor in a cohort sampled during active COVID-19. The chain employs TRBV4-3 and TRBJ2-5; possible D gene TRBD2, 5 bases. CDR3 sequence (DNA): TGCGCCAGCAGCCAGAAACTAGTTTGGGAGACCCAGTACTTC. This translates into CASSQKLVWETQYF.